The sequence of this T cell receptor (beta chain) was determined in a study of blood T cell repertoires in COVID-19. Produced via immunoSEQ multiplex PCR; TCRdb's table is partial and in-frame only. The table includes approximately 150,000 clones, 81% detected once. The sequence derives from a man between 60 and 75 years old with active or convalescent COVID-19. Sample: peripheral blood.

The CDR3 nucleotides read TGTGCCAGCAGTGAATTCACAGAATTCATGAACGGTGAAGCTTTCTTT. Encoded protein: CASSEFTEFMNGEAFF. The rearrangement links TRBV6-1 to TRBJ1-1; D is ambiguous. This CDR3 region has 16 residues. Germline CDR1 and CDR2: MNHNS and SASEGT. Trimming took off 2 bases at V and 7 bases at J, with 20 bases between the two ends.